This T cell receptor (beta chain) appears in the sequencing data of a study of blood T cell repertoires in COVID-19. The wider study: The United States, Italy and Spain supplied acute and convalescent COVID-19 samples. T cells, B-cell-depleted T cells, or PBMCs provided the cDNA or gDNA that served as material.

This clone appeared once. Germline assignment: CDR1 LNHDA and CDR2 SQIVND (reference sequence). V was shortened by 3 bases and J by 6 bases, with 13 bases between the two germline ends. This CDR3 has 14 amino acids. Original analysis: Nucleated cell counts were estimated from reference gene primer amplification. Only in-frame clones appear in the TCRdb table, and some are missing; sequencing was by immunoSEQ multiplex PCR. For V, J and clone size, that table is used; D and trimming come from the DNA. Of approximately 120,000 clones listed, approximately 91% are singletons. V gene TRBV19 combines with J gene TRBJ2-3; TRBD2 might be the D (6 bases). This TCR came from a woman of 80 years or more with acute or convalescent COVID-19. Material: peripheral blood. CDR3 loop: CASSIPGVTDTQYF. In DNA form, the CDR3 reads TGTGCCAGTAGTATTCCGGGAGTTACTGATACGCAGTATTTT.